One and the same sample provided the 30 T cell receptor beta chains below, sequenced in a study of shared clonotypes between healthy human individuals. Assay used: immunoSEQ multiplex PCR; TCRdb lists only in-frame clones, some missing. The sample records about 480,000 clones, 79% being singletons. Sequenced material: PBMCs. These receptor sequences come from a woman between 35 and 50 years old in good health. Some clones in this sample may be carry-over from other donors' samples.

The J gene is TRBJ2-3, the V gene TRBV29-1; D might be TRBD2 (5 bases). This CDR3 comprises 15 residues. Germline CDR1 SQVTM, CDR2 ANQGSEA. V was cut by 1 base and J by 2 bases, with 13 bases left in between. The CDR3 spells CSVEVGSRDTDTQYF. DNA for the CDR3: TGCAGCGTTGAAGTGGGTAGCCGGGACACAGATACGCAGTATTTT.

The CDR3 sequence is CASSLDAATGELFF. DNA for the CDR3: TGCGCCAGCAGCTTGGACGCGGCCACCGGGGAGCTGTTTTTT. V gene TRBV5-1 combines with J gene TRBJ2-2; D gene uncertain. This CDR3 spans 14 amino acids. With 0 bases removed from V and 4 bases from J, the gap between germline ends came to 7 bases. Germline lookup yields CDR1 SGHRS and CDR2 YFSETQ.

This chain joins TRBV4-1 and TRBJ1-2; a possible D gene is TRBD1 (6 bases). V was pared by 3 bases and J by 2 bases, with 13 bases between. From germline, CDR1 is MGHRA and CDR2 YSYEKL. The length of the CDR3 is 15 residues. The CDR3 sequence: CASSHDLGQNYGYTF. CDR3 DNA sequence: TGCGCCAGCAGCCACGACTTAGGACAGAACTATGGCTACACCTTC.

The chain has TRBV27 and TRBJ1-1; D is unclear. The germline V and J ends were trimmed by 6 bases and 1 base, with 12 bases remaining between them. The CDR3 sequence is 14 residues long. CDR1 and CDR2 (germline): MNHEY, SMNVEV (reference sequence). The CDR3 reads CASSRSRRNTEAFF. CDR3 in DNA: TGTGCCAGCAGCAGATCCAGAAGGAACACTGAAGCTTTCTTT.

The V call is TRBV7-3, the J call TRBJ2-2; D possibly corresponds to TRBD2 (5 bases). The CDR3 is 16 amino acids. Trimming left V 5 bases short and J 2 bases short, with 15 bases between. In germline, CDR1 is SGHTA, CDR2 FQGTGA. The CDR3 region is CASSPRLTGNTGELFF. The DNA for the CDR3 is TGTGCCAGCAGCCCCCGGCTTACGGGAAACACCGGGGAGCTGTTTTTT.

This chain links TRBV2 with TRBJ2-7; D is possibly TRBD1 (6 bases). Deletions cut 5 bases from V and 6 bases from J, with 20 bases between. The germline V gene has CDR1 SNHLY and CDR2 FYNNEI. CDR3 size: 15 residues. The CDR3 here is CASSTSGQTGTEQYF. The CDR3 bases are TGTGCCAGCAGTACCTCGGGCCAGACAGGAACCGAGCAGTACTTC. Looking up the rest from reference TRBV2 and TRBJ2-7 gives the full variable domain: EPEVTQTPSHQVTQMGQEVILRCVPISNHLYFYWYRQILGQKVEFLVSFYNNEISEKSEIFDDQFSVERPDGSNFTLKIRSTKLEDSAMYFCASSTSGQTGTEQYFGPGTRLTVT.

J is TRBJ1-1 and V is TRBV28; D might be TRBD1 (5 bases). V lost 10 bases and J 5 bases, leaving 23 bases between the germline ends. The CDR3 sequence is 15 residues long. From germline, CDR1 is MDHEN and CDR2 SYDVKM. This chain's CDR3 is CATTPPRQGGTEAFF. DNA for the CDR3: TGTGCCACCACGCCCCCCCGGCAGGGAGGTACTGAAGCTTTCTTT.

The genes are TRBV18 and TRBJ2-3, with D possibly called TRBD1 or TRBD2 (5 bases each). Trimming shortened V by 2 bases and J by 4 bases, and 13 bases separated the two germline ends. CDR1 and CDR2 from the germline V gene are KGHSH and LQKENI. The length of the CDR3 is 15 residues. This chain's CDR3 is CASSPEGPVADTQYF. In nucleotides, the CDR3 is TGTGCCAGCTCACCAGAGGGGCCCGTAGCAGATACGCAGTATTTT.

J is TRBJ2-1 and V is TRBV6-5, with a weak D call TRBD2 (6 bases). The V end lost 0 bases, the J end lost 2 bases, and 8 bases lay between the germline ends. This CDR3 has 15 amino acids. The germline V gene encodes CDR1 MNHEY and CDR2 SVGAGI. CDR3: CASSYSGGTYNEQFF. The DNA of the CDR3 is TGTGCCAGCAGTTACTCGGGGGGAACCTACAATGAGCAGTTCTTC.

The rearrangement joins TRBV6-5 to TRBJ1-1; TRBD1 might be the D (6 bases). The CDR3 extends over 15 amino acids. The V gene's germline CDR1 is MNHEY and CDR2 SVGAGI. V was shortened by 6 bases and J by 0 bases, with 14 bases between the two germline ends. CDR3 bases: TGTGCCAGCAGGGACACAGGGTCCTTGAACACTGAAGCTTTCTTT. Translation gives CASRDTGSLNTEAFF.

V is TRBV6-6 and J is TRBJ1-2; D remains ambiguous. Germline V CDR1 and CDR2: MNHNY, SVGAGI (reference sequence). The V end was cut by 6 bases, the J end by 3 bases, with 11 bases between. This CDR3 contains 13 residues. CDR3 DNA: TGTGCCAGCAGGACACCGGGAGACTATGGCTACACCTTC. It specifies CASRTPGDYGYTF.

The chain uses TRBV20-1 and TRBJ2-1, with 7 positions matching TRBD2. Per the germline V gene, CDR1 is DFQATT and CDR2 is SNEGSKA (reference sequence). The CDR3 is made up of 11 amino acids. V lost 6 bases to trimming and J lost 12 bases; unmatched junction nucleotides: 8. The CDR3 protein is CSARNRGGQFF. The CDR3 nucleotides read TGCAGTGCCCGGAATCGCGGGGGGCAGTTCTTC.

The genes are TRBV18 and TRBJ2-5; the match to TRBD1 covers 10 bases. V lost 4 bases to trimming and J lost 1 base; unmatched junction nucleotides: 0. The CDR3 is made up of 14 amino acids. The germline CDR1 and CDR2 sequences are KGHSH and LQKENI. In nucleotides, the CDR3 is TGTGCCAGCTCACGGACAGGGGGCCAAGAGACCCAGTACTTC. This gives the protein CASSRTGGQETQYF.

This rearrangement joins TRBV19 to TRBJ1-2, with D maybe TRBD1 (6 bases). Germline-derived CDR1 and CDR2 are LNHDA and SQIVND (reference sequence). CDR3 length equals 11 residues. V was clipped by 7 bases and J by 8 bases, with 11 bases between them. This CDR3 reads CASKYRAGYTF. The DNA for the CDR3 is TGTGCCAGTAAATACAGGGCCGGCTACACCTTC. The complete variable domain, with remaining parts taken from reference TRBV19 and TRBJ1-2, reads DGGITQSPKYLFRKEGQNVTLSCEQNLNHDAMYWYRQDPGQGLRLIYYSQIVNDFQKGDIAEGYSVSREKKESFPLTVTSAQKNPTAFYLCASKYRAGYTFGSGTRLTVV.

The genes are TRBV5-6 and TRBJ2-2; 10 bases fit TRBD2. The CDR3 sequence is 17 residues long. CDR1 is SGHDT, CDR2 YYEEEE, per germline. Trimming cost V 0 bases and J 3 bases; bases outside gene matches: 5. The CDR3 loop is CASSLGAGGPDTGELFF. The CDR3, as DNA: TGTGCCAGCAGCTTGGGAGCGGGAGGGCCGGACACCGGGGAGCTGTTTTTT.

The DNA for the CDR3 is TGTGCCAGCAGTGAAGCATATCCTAGGAGTATCTATAATTCACCCCTCCACTTT. This encodes CASSEAYPRSIYNSPLHF. This chain joins TRBV6-1 and TRBJ1-6; the D is unclear. The CDR3 spans 18 residues. Germline CDR1 MNHNS, CDR2 SASEGT. Deletions cut 0 bases from V and 3 bases from J, with 15 bases between.

V is TRBV6-5 and J is TRBJ2-1, with 12 bases that match TRBD2. This CDR3 spans 16 amino acids. J was trimmed by 9 bases and V by 4 bases; bases with no gene match: 10. Germline loops: CDR1 MNHEY, CDR2 SVGAGI. In nucleotides, the CDR3 is TGTGCCAGCAGTTCGATTTCTAGCGGGAGGGCGAGTGAGCAGTTCTTC. Protein: CASSSISSGRASEQFF.

This clone was found once. The V gene is TRBV28, the J gene TRBJ1-1; no clear D. Germline assignment: CDR1 MDHEN and CDR2 SYDVKM. The CDR3 extends over 13 amino acids. Trimming cost V 5 bases and J 4 bases, with 11 bases left between them. The CDR3 spells CASSAPMGTEAFF. For the CDR3, the DNA is TGTGCCAGCAGTGCCCCAATGGGCACTGAAGCTTTCTTT.

V is TRBV28 and J is TRBJ2-3; D is uncertain. The V end was cut by 3 bases, the J end by 3 bases, with 7 bases between. The germline gives CDR1 MDHEN, CDR2 SYDVKM. The CDR3 runs to 13 residues. This CDR3 reads CASSLVETDTQYF. The CDR3 DNA reads TGTGCCAGCAGTTTGGTAGAGACAGATACGCAGTATTTT.

The chain combines TRBV9 with TRBJ2-3, with D perhaps given as TRBD1 or TRBD2 (5 bases each). V was shortened by 2 bases and J by 0 bases, with 13 bases between the two germline ends. The CDR3 length is 16 residues. Germline V CDR1 and CDR2: SGDLS, YYNGEE. Here the CDR3 reads CASSVGDSASTDTQYF. Written as DNA, the CDR3 is TGTGCCAGCAGCGTGGGGGATAGCGCGAGCACAGATACGCAGTATTTT.

V usage is TRBV7-2 and J usage is TRBJ2-2, with 7 nucleotides matching TRBD2. The CDR3 spans 14 residues. The germline gives CDR1 SGHTA, CDR2 FQGNSA. After removal of 3 bases from V and 6 bases from J, the junction contained 4 bases not matched to a gene. CDR3 bases: TGTGCCAGCAGCTTTCGGGGGGAAGCCGGGGAGCTGTTTTTT. Protein product: CASSFRGEAGELFF.

The chain employs TRBV18 and TRBJ2-7; TRBD2 matches at 14 bases. Looked up from germline, CDR1 is KGHSH and CDR2 is LQKENI. V shed 4 bases, J shed 7 bases, and the junction held 6 bases outside the gene matches. This CDR3 comprises 15 residues. The CDR3 bases are TGTGCCAGCTCACGCGGGACTAGCGGGAGACGGGAGCAGTACTTC. It is translated as CASSRGTSGRREQYF.

In nucleotides, the CDR3 is TGTGCCTGGAGTATGAGTCGGACATTCACAGATACGCAGTATTTT. Its protein product is CAWSMSRTFTDTQYF. The chain carries TRBV30 and TRBJ2-3; a possible D gene is TRBD1 (5 bases). Germline CDR1 reads GTSNPN; CDR2 reads SVGIG (reference sequence). Deletions cut 2 bases from V and 2 bases from J, with 14 bases between. CDR3 length: 15 amino acids.

The rearrangement uses TRBV28 and TRBJ1-6; D is perhaps TRBD1 (5 bases). CDR3 length: 12 amino acids. The V gene lost 5 bases and the J gene lost 13 bases, with 12 bases spanning the gap. Germline CDR1 reads MDHEN; CDR2 reads SYDVKM. The DNA for the CDR3 is TGTGCCAGCAGTGCCCTCGGGGGGCCCCTCCACTTT. Its translation: CASSALGGPLHF. Full variable domain (missing parts from reference TRBV28 and TRBJ1-6): DVKVTQSSRYLVKRTGEKVFLECVQDMDHENMFWYRQDPGLGLRLIYFSYDVKMKEKGDIPEGYSVSREKKERFSLILESASTNQTSMYLCASSALGGPLHFGNGTRLTVT.

The genes are TRBV7-9 and TRBJ2-3; D is perhaps TRBD1 or TRBD2 (6 bases each). This CDR3 region has 16 residues. V lost 1 base and J lost 2, with 13 bases in between. CDR1 SEHNR and CDR2 FQNEAQ come from the germline V gene (reference sequence). This CDR3 reads CASSLVGGPSTDTQYF. CDR3 sequence (DNA): TGTGCCAGCAGCTTAGTCGGGGGCCCATCCACAGATACGCAGTATTTT.

This chain links TRBV2 with TRBJ1-1; D remains unclear. The CDR3 totals 18 residues. CDR1 and CDR2 from the germline V gene are SNHLY and FYNNEI. Deletions cut 3 bases from V and 0 bases from J, with 20 bases between. Here the CDR3 reads CASSELGKGRTMNTEAFF. The CDR3 region has the DNA TGTGCCAGCAGTGAGCTCGGTAAAGGGAGGACCATGAACACTGAAGCTTTCTTT.

The chain carries TRBV7-2 and TRBJ1-5; 7 positions agree with TRBD1. The J segment lost 5 bases and the V segment lost 5 bases, leaving 6 bases of the junction unmatched. Germline V gene sequence: CDR1 SGHTA, CDR2 FQGNSA. The CDR3 is 14 residues long. The chain's CDR3 is CASSLNRGDQPQHF. As DNA, the CDR3 is TGTGCCAGCAGCCTCAACAGGGGAGATCAGCCCCAGCATTTT. Full variable domain (outside the CDR3, taken from reference TRBV7-2 and TRBJ1-5): GAGVSQSPSNKVTEKGKDVELRCDPISGHTALYWYRQSLGQGLEFLIYFQGNSAPDKSGLPSDRFSAERTGGSVSTLTIQRTQQEDSAVYLCASSLNRGDQPQHFGDGTRLSIL.

A word on this clone: In the same sample, other DNA sequences code for this CDR3. The chain carries TRBV5-1 and TRBJ1-1; tentatively, D is TRBD1 (5 bases). The CDR3 runs 15 residues. Germline loops: CDR1 SGHRS, CDR2 YFSETQ. Trimming pared 0 bases from V and 1 base from J, leaving 10 bases between. The CDR3 coding sequence is TGCGCCAGCAGCTTGGTTGATAGGGGGAACACTGAAGCTTTCTTT. Translation: CASSLVDRGNTEAFF.

Only a few counts were recorded for this clone. The chain joins TRBV30 to TRBJ1-2, with TRBD1 identical over 9 bases. There are 14 residues in the CDR3. V gave up 2 bases and J gave up 3 bases; unmatched junction bases: 4. Germline CDR1 reads GTSNPN; CDR2 reads SVGIG (reference sequence). CDR3 sequence (DNA): TGTGCCTGGAGTTGGGGACAGGGTTACTATGGCTACACCTTC. This codes for CAWSWGQGYYGYTF.

The CDR3 DNA is TGTGCCAGCTCACCACAAGGAGGGGCTTTCCGACGGGGGCCCAATCAGCCCCAGCATTTT. Translating it yields CASSPQGGAFRRGPNQPQHF. This chain connects TRBV18 to TRBJ1-5, with D perhaps matching TRBD1 (6 bases). Trimming stripped 1 base from V and 3 bases from J, with 25 bases between. This CDR3 has 20 amino acids. CDR1 is KGHSH, CDR2 LQKENI, per germline.